A selection of T cell receptor beta chains follows, all from one sample in a study of PD-1 blockade in classical Hodgkin lymphoma. Method: immunoSEQ multiplex PCR; TCRdb's copy keeps in-frame clones and lacks some. Altogether over 25,000 clones are present, 85% to 90% being singletons, with the ten largest covering about 2.7%. The material was peripheral blood mononuclear cells (PBMCs), obtained at baseline. The receptors stem from a human donor with classical Hodgkin lymphoma. The CDR3 runs from the conserved cysteine through the conserved F or W. Fields, in order: V gene, J gene, D gene, clone size, CDR3 protein, CDR3 DNA. The D gene is left open where the match is weak. Part of the rows lack a size; the others show once, few, many or a class for expanded clones.

v_call: TRBV9; j_call: TRBJ2-1; d_call: NA; clone_size: NA; cdr3_aa: CASSVGDLEQFF; cdr3_nt: TGTGCCAGCAGCGTAGGGGATCTGGAGCAGTTCTTC
v_call: TRBV7-2; j_call: TRBJ1-1; d_call: NA; clone_size: few; cdr3_aa: CARLPNTEAFF; cdr3_nt: TGTGCCCGACTCCCAAACACTGAAGCTTTCTTT
v_call: TRBV6-5; j_call: TRBJ1-1; d_call: NA; clone_size: NA; cdr3_aa: CASSYSVGGGTEAFF; cdr3_nt: TGTGCCAGCAGTTACTCCGTGGGTGGGGGCACTGAAGCTTTCTTT
v_call: TRBV19; j_call: TRBJ1-4; d_call: TRBD1; clone_size: NA; cdr3_aa: CASSTQTLLRDRIGKLFF; cdr3_nt: TGTGCCAGTAGCACACAGACACTCCTCCGGGACAGGATAGGAAAACTGTTTTTT
v_call: TRBV4-3; j_call: TRBJ1-2; d_call: NA; clone_size: NA; cdr3_aa: CASSQDSTGSGYTF; cdr3_nt: TGCGCCAGCAGCCAAGATTCGACGGGCAGTGGCTACACCTTC
v_call: TRBV15; j_call: TRBJ2-5; d_call: TRBD1; clone_size: NA; cdr3_aa: CATSGGQRNKETQYF; cdr3_nt: TGTGCCACCAGCGGGGGACAGAGAAATAAAGAGACCCAGTACTTC
v_call: TRBV5-1; j_call: TRBJ2-1; d_call: NA; clone_size: NA; cdr3_aa: CASSLVSDSYNEQFF; cdr3_nt: TGCGCCAGCAGCTTGGTGTCAGACTCCTACAATGAGCAGTTCTTC
v_call: TRBV4-2; j_call: TRBJ1-2; d_call: TRBD1; clone_size: NA; cdr3_aa: CASGGQGDANYGYTF; cdr3_nt: TGTGCCAGCGGCGGACAGGGGGACGCTAACTATGGCTACACCTTC
v_call: TRBV7-9; j_call: TRBJ1-4; d_call: NA; clone_size: NA; cdr3_aa: CASSLGVGFNEKLFF; cdr3_nt: TGTGCCAGCAGCTTAGGAGTGGGCTTTAATGAAAAACTGTTTTTT
v_call: TRBV6-5; j_call: TRBJ2-5; d_call: TRBD1; clone_size: NA; cdr3_aa: CARGQVGETQYF; cdr3_nt: TGTGCCAGGGGACAGGTGGGGGAGACCCAGTACTTC
v_call: TRBV7-9; j_call: TRBJ2-7; d_call: NA; clone_size: NA; cdr3_aa: CASSDAGISYEQYF; cdr3_nt: TGTGCCAGCAGCGATGCAGGGATCTCCTACGAGCAGTACTTC
v_call: TRBV19; j_call: TRBJ2-7; d_call: TRBD2; clone_size: NA; cdr3_aa: CASTKGLAGPTSSYEQYF; cdr3_nt: TGTGCCAGTACCAAGGGACTAGCGGGCCCGACAAGCTCCTACGAGCAGTACTTC
v_call: TRBV6-1; j_call: TRBJ2-7; d_call: TRBD2; clone_size: NA; cdr3_aa: CASSEWRGKPYEQYF; cdr3_nt: TGTGCCAGCAGTGAATGGCGGGGGAAACCCTACGAGCAGTACTTC
v_call: TRBV4-3; j_call: TRBJ2-2; d_call: TRBD1; clone_size: NA; cdr3_aa: CASSPEDRTGELFF; cdr3_nt: TGCGCCAGCAGCCCGGAGGACAGGACCGGGGAGCTGTTTTTT
v_call: TRBV2; j_call: TRBJ2-1; d_call: NA; clone_size: once; cdr3_aa: CASGGGGGPYNEQFF; cdr3_nt: TGTGCCAGCGGAGGGGGCGGGGGGCCCTACAATGAGCAGTTCTTC
v_call: TRBV11-3; j_call: TRBJ1-2; d_call: TRBD1; clone_size: NA; cdr3_aa: CASSTNVGGQGSGGYTF; cdr3_nt: TGTGCCAGCAGCACCAACGTAGGGGGACAGGGATCGGGTGGCTACACCTTC
v_call: TRBV4-3; j_call: TRBJ2-1; d_call: NA; clone_size: NA; cdr3_aa: CASSGPGREQFF; cdr3_nt: TGCGCCAGCAGCGGCCCGGGACGGGAGCAGTTCTTC
v_call: TRBV9; j_call: TRBJ2-3; d_call: TRBD2; clone_size: NA; cdr3_aa: CASSAGLAVTDTQYF; cdr3_nt: TGTGCCAGCAGCGCGGGACTAGCAGTAACAGATACGCAGTATTTT
v_call: TRBV15; j_call: TRBJ2-1; d_call: NA; clone_size: NA; cdr3_aa: CATSRVGVAYNEQFF; cdr3_nt: TGTGCCACCAGCAGAGTCGGGGTAGCCTACAATGAGCAGTTCTTC
v_call: TRBV7-2; j_call: TRBJ2-6; d_call: TRBD2; clone_size: NA; cdr3_aa: CASSALAGGRANVLTF; cdr3_nt: TGTGCCAGCAGCGCCTTAGCGGGGGGTAGGGCCAACGTCCTGACTTTC
v_call: TRBV5-1; j_call: TRBJ1-1; d_call: NA; clone_size: NA; cdr3_aa: CASSLEDGNTEAFF; cdr3_nt: TGCGCCAGCAGCTTGGAGGACGGGAACACTGAAGCTTTCTTT
v_call: TRBV6-5; j_call: TRBJ2-7; d_call: TRBD1; clone_size: NA; cdr3_aa: CASSSRDRAEQYF; cdr3_nt: TGTGCCAGCAGTTCCCGGGACAGGGCCGAGCAGTACTTC
v_call: TRBV5-1; j_call: TRBJ2-1; d_call: NA; clone_size: few; cdr3_aa: CASSLMSGRDYNEQFF; cdr3_nt: TGCGCCAGCAGCTTAATGTCGGGACGCGACTACAATGAGCAGTTCTTC
v_call: TRBV7-9; j_call: TRBJ1-1; d_call: NA; clone_size: NA; cdr3_aa: CASSDHVGARKSEAFF; cdr3_nt: TGTGCCAGCAGCGACCATGTGGGGGCGCGTAAGAGTGAAGCTTTCTTT
v_call: TRBV5-1; j_call: TRBJ1-3; d_call: NA; clone_size: NA; cdr3_aa: CASSLDQNSGNTIYF; cdr3_nt: TGCGCCAGCAGTTTGGACCAGAACTCTGGAAACACCATATATTTT
v_call: TRBV5-1; j_call: TRBJ2-1; d_call: NA; clone_size: NA; cdr3_aa: CASIGGNYNEQFF; cdr3_nt: TGCGCCAGCATAGGAGGTAACTACAATGAGCAGTTCTTC
v_call: TRBV6-1; j_call: TRBJ1-2; d_call: NA; clone_size: NA; cdr3_aa: CASRPGGRVSYGYTF; cdr3_nt: TGTGCCAGCAGGCCGGGAGGACGGGTGTCATATGGCTACACCTTC
v_call: TRBV7-9; j_call: TRBJ1-4; d_call: NA; clone_size: NA; cdr3_aa: CASSLDRGSNEKLFF; cdr3_nt: TGTGCCAGCAGCTTAGACCGAGGGTCTAATGAAAAACTGTTTTTT
v_call: TRBV11-2; j_call: TRBJ1-5; d_call: TRBD1; clone_size: NA; cdr3_aa: CASSANRGSNQPQHF; cdr3_nt: TGTGCCAGCAGCGCAAACAGGGGCAGCAATCAGCCCCAGCATTTT
v_call: TRBV19; j_call: TRBJ1-1; d_call: NA; clone_size: NA; cdr3_aa: CASSTKTGNTEAFF; cdr3_nt: TGTGCCAGTAGTACCAAGACAGGGAACACTGAAGCTTTCTTT
v_call: TRBV5-4; j_call: TRBJ1-1; d_call: NA; clone_size: NA; cdr3_aa: CASRGGSPKAFF; cdr3_nt: TGTGCCAGCAGAGGAGGGTCGCCCAAAGCTTTCTTT
v_call: TRBV5-1; j_call: TRBJ1-5; d_call: TRBD1; clone_size: few; cdr3_aa: CASSPTGERNQPQHF; cdr3_nt: TGCGCCAGCAGCCCGACAGGGGAACGGAATCAGCCCCAGCATTTT
v_call: TRBV18; j_call: TRBJ1-3; d_call: NA; clone_size: NA; cdr3_aa: CASSVTASSGNTIYF; cdr3_nt: TGTGCCAGCTCAGTGACAGCGAGCTCTGGAAACACCATATATTTT
v_call: TRBV4-2; j_call: TRBJ2-5; d_call: TRBD2; clone_size: NA; cdr3_aa: CASSQPSGGDQETQYF; cdr3_nt: TGTGCCAGCAGCCAACCTAGCGGGGGGGACCAAGAGACCCAGTACTTC
v_call: TRBV7-2; j_call: TRBJ1-2; d_call: NA; clone_size: NA; cdr3_aa: CASSLTFNAGFIYGYTF; cdr3_nt: TGTGCCAGCAGCTTAACTTTTAACGCAGGGTTTATATATGGCTACACCTTC
v_call: TRBV7-2; j_call: TRBJ2-7; d_call: TRBD1; clone_size: NA; cdr3_aa: CASSSSGQGLLDEQYF; cdr3_nt: TGTGCCAGCAGCTCGAGTGGACAGGGATTGTTGGACGAGCAGTACTTC
v_call: TRBV7-8; j_call: TRBJ2-7; d_call: TRBD1; clone_size: few; cdr3_aa: CASSLGQGNEQYF; cdr3_nt: TGTGCCAGCAGCTTGGGACAGGGTAACGAGCAGTACTTC
v_call: TRBV30; j_call: TRBJ2-2; d_call: NA; clone_size: NA; cdr3_aa: CAWSVLAPGELFF; cdr3_nt: TGTGCCTGGAGTGTACTAGCCCCCGGGGAGCTGTTTTTT
v_call: TRBV4-3; j_call: TRBJ1-2; d_call: NA; clone_size: NA; cdr3_aa: CASSQVETTRVGGYTF; cdr3_nt: TGCGCCAGCAGCCAGGTCGAGACGACTAGGGTCGGCGGCTACACCTTC
v_call: TRBV9; j_call: TRBJ1-5; d_call: NA; clone_size: NA; cdr3_aa: CASSVDGRPNQPQHF; cdr3_nt: TGTGCCAGCAGCGTAGATGGGCGACCGAATCAGCCCCAGCATTTT
v_call: TRBV5-1; j_call: TRBJ2-5; d_call: TRBD2; clone_size: NA; cdr3_aa: CASSSAGGGIQETQYF; cdr3_nt: TGCGCCAGCAGCTCGGCAGGCGGGGGGATACAAGAGACCCAGTACTTC
v_call: TRBV7-9; j_call: TRBJ1-6; d_call: NA; clone_size: NA; cdr3_aa: CASSLGIGGRNSPLHF; cdr3_nt: TGTGCCAGCAGCTTAGGGATCGGGGGTCGCAATTCACCCCTCCACTTT
v_call: TRBV9; j_call: TRBJ2-1; d_call: NA; clone_size: NA; cdr3_aa: CASSVGGDYNEQFF; cdr3_nt: TGTGCCAGCAGCGTAGGCGGGGACTACAATGAGCAGTTCTTC
v_call: TRBV7-2; j_call: TRBJ2-2; d_call: TRBD2; clone_size: once; cdr3_aa: CASSQTSVGYSREELFF; cdr3_nt: TGTGCCAGCAGCCAGACTAGCGTGGGGTATAGTCGGGAGGAGCTGTTTTTT
v_call: TRBV30; j_call: TRBJ1-2; d_call: NA; clone_size: NA; cdr3_aa: CAWRGLGLNYGYTF; cdr3_nt: TGTGCCTGGAGGGGGTTAGGGCTAAACTATGGCTACACCTTC